A selection of T cell receptor beta chains follows, all from one sample in a study of blood T cell repertoires in COVID-19. The data were produced by immunoSEQ multiplex PCR, yet TCRdb's version contains in-frame clones alone and is incomplete. The repertoire holds tens of thousands of clones, over 70% seen once, with about 5% in the top ten. The sample consisted of peripheral blood. The receptor set was obtained from a human donor in a cohort sampled during active COVID-19. CDR3s include the opening cysteine and the closing phenylalanine or tryptophan. Fields, in order: D gene, clone size, V gene, J gene, CDR3 protein, CDR3 DNA. D genes are given only for firm matches. The size field is filled for only some rows; it gives once, few, many or a size class.

TRBD2	NA	TRBV3-1/TRBV3-2	TRBJ2-3	CASSQRELAGITDTQYF	TGTGCCAGCAGCCAAAGGGAACTAGCGGGCATTACAGATACGCAGTATTTT
NA	NA	TRBV2	TRBJ2-3	CASSEPGMATDTQYF	TGTGCCAGCAGTGAGCCGGGGATGGCCACAGATACGCAGTATTTT
NA	once	TRBV5-5	TRBJ2-3	CASSQLVDTQYF	TGTGCCAGCAGCCAGTTGGTGGATACGCAGTATTTT
NA	NA	TRBV10-3	TRBJ2-3	CAISLGRTDTQYF	TGTGCCATCAGTCTGGGGCGGACAGATACGCAGTATTTT
NA	NA	TRBV4-1	TRBJ2-7	CASSRRGNSYEQYF	TGCGCCAGCAGCCGTAGGGGGAACTCCTACGAGCAGTACTTC
TRBD1	NA	TRBV5-6	TRBJ2-3	CASSLPYGWAQGETDTQYF	TGTGCCAGCAGCTTGCCCTATGGGTGGGCACAGGGGGAAACAGATACGCAGTATTTT
NA	NA	TRBV5-1	TRBJ1-1	CASSPERGAGAEAFF	TGCGCCAGCAGCCCCGAGCGGGGGGCGGGAGCTGAAGCTTTCTTT
TRBD2	NA	TRBV7-8	TRBJ2-6	CASSARLAGGSGANVLTF	TGTGCCAGCAGCGCTAGACTAGCGGGGGGCTCTGGGGCCAACGTCCTGACTTTC
TRBD2	many	TRBV6-5	TRBJ2-3	CASRASGGAGDTQYF	TGTGCCAGCAGGGCTAGCGGGGGTGCTGGAGATACGCAGTATTTT
TRBD2	once	TRBV5-5	TRBJ2-3	CASSFGGGTDTQYF	TGTGCCAGCAGCTTTGGCGGGGGAACAGATACGCAGTATTTT
TRBD1	few	TRBV5-1	TRBJ1-2	CASSLDRGLGYTF	TGCGCCAGCAGCTTGGATAGGGGGCTAGGCTACACCTTC
TRBD2	NA	TRBV10-1	TRBJ2-1	CASSESPGAGVEQFF	TGCGCCAGCAGTGAGTCCCCGGGAGCGGGGGTTGAGCAGTTCTTC
NA	NA	TRBV19	TRBJ1-5	CASSGGTRNQPQHF	TGTGCCAGTAGTGGCGGGACCCGTAATCAGCCCCAGCATTTT
TRBD2	NA	TRBV2	TRBJ2-1	CASSWGLAGKDEQFF	TGTGCCAGCAGTTGGGGACTAGCGGGGAAGGATGAGCAGTTCTTC
TRBD1	once	TRBV6-6	TRBJ1-2	CASSYPSGTGGGYTF	TGTGCCAGCAGTTACCCATCCGGGACAGGGGGTGGCTACACCTTC
NA	NA	TRBV7-8	TRBJ2-7	CASSLARGTYEQYF	TGTGCCAGCAGCTTAGCCCGGGGGACCTACGAGCAGTACTTC
TRBD1	NA	TRBV19	TRBJ1-5	CASSIQWDSDQPQHF	TGTGCCAGTAGTATTCAGTGGGACAGCGATCAGCCCCAGCATTTT